This is a list of T cell receptor beta chains from one sample in a study of patients and donors after allogeneic stem cell transplantation. TCRdb re-analysed the RT-PCR reads in MiXCR, keeping a single row per CDR3 protein. Seen here are about 200,000 distinct CDR3 sequences, roughly 38% observed once, and the top ten hold approximately 10%. Sequencing was performed on blood, either unsorted or a sorted T cell fraction (not recorded which). These receptors came from a human donor who was either an allogeneic HSCT recipient or a stem cell or donor lymphocyte infusion donor (not recorded which). It is not recorded whose cells these are; they may come from a transplant donor. Each CDR3 is given with its conserved first and last residue. Each record gives: D gene, clone size, J gene, V gene, CDR3 protein, CDR3 DNA. D genes are given only for firm matches. Size tells how often a clone was seen (once, few, many) or the class of an expanded clone, and some rows leave it out.

. | . | TRBJ2-1 | TRBV11-3 | CASSYRHSRSYNEQFF | TGTGCCAGCAGCTACCGTCACAGTAGAAGCTACAATGAGCAGTTCTTC
TRBD1 | few | TRBJ1-3 | TRBV12-3/TRBV12-4 | CASRSLQGETGNTIYF | TGTGCCAGCAGATCCTTACAGGGGGAAACTGGAAACACCATATATTTT
. | . | TRBJ2-7 | TRBV29-1 | CSVDVRRGEQYF | TGCAGCGTTGACGTTCGTAGAGGCGAGCAGTACTTC
. | . | TRBJ1-2 | TRBV12-3/TRBV12-4 | CASSSWTEGYTF | TGTGCCAGCAGTTCTTGGACAGAGGGCTACACCTTC
TRBD1 | few | TRBJ1-2 | TRBV3-1 | CASSALTGTDGYTF | TGTGCCAGCAGCGCGTTGACAGGGACGGATGGCTACACCTTC
. | . | TRBJ2-5 | TRBV5-5 | CASSLVRSDQETQYF | TGTGCCAGCAGCTTGGTCAGGTCAGACCAAGAGACCCAGTACTTC
. | . | TRBJ2-2 | TRBV9 | CASSVNPSVQTGELFF | TGTGCCAGCAGCGTAAACCCCTCGGTGCAAACCGGGGAGCTGTTTTTT
. | . | TRBJ1-1 | TRBV20-1 | CSALTLQITGAFF | TGCAGTGCCCTTACCCTACAGATCACCGGAGCTTTCTTT
. | . | TRBJ2-5 | TRBV5-1 | CASSLALNEETQYF | TGCGCCAGCAGCTTGGCCTTGAATGAGGAGACCCAGTACTTC
TRBD2 | . | TRBJ2-7 | TRBV6-5 | CASSYKGLAGYEQYF | TGTGCCAGCAGTTACAAGGGACTAGCGGGGTACGAGCAGTACTTC
. | . | TRBJ2-7 | TRBV4-3 | CASSQELDTYEQYF | TGCGCCAGCAGCCAAGAACTCGATACCTACGAGCAGTACTTC
. | few | TRBJ1-6 | TRBV11-2 | CASSFPPLGAYNSPLHF | TGTGCCAGCAGCTTTCCCCCTCTTGGGGCCTATAATTCACCCCTCCACTTT
TRBD1 | . | TRBJ1-2 | TRBV5-1 | CASSPGTGPSGYTF | TGCGCCAGCAGCCCCGGGACAGGGCCGAGTGGCTACACCTTC
. | . | TRBJ2-5 | TRBV11-2 | CASSLNGLAQETQYF | TGTGCCAGCAGCCTAAATGGGCTCGCCCAAGAGACCCAGTACTTC
. | few | TRBJ1-5 | TRBV18 | CASSLQGIGNQPQHF | TGTGCCAGCTCATTACAGGGAATCGGCAATCAGCCCCAGCATTTT
. | . | TRBJ1-1 | TRBV20-1 | CSVREIGQLNTEAFF | TGCAGTGTAAGAGAAATAGGCCAGTTGAACACTGAAGCTTTCTTT
. | few | TRBJ1-4 | TRBV6-5 | CASRGRDKGFATNEKLFF | TGTGCCAGCAGGGGCCGGGACAAAGGATTTGCAACTAATGAAAAACTGTTTTTT
. | . | TRBJ1-4 | TRBV12-3/TRBV12-4 | CASHETGDPFEKLFF | TGTGCCAGCCACGAGACGGGGGACCCTTTCGAAAAACTGTTTTTT
. | . | TRBJ2-5 | TRBV24-1 | CATSDVRRAGNQETQYF | TGTGCCACCAGTGATGTACGGCGGGCAGGGAACCAAGAGACCCAGTACTTC
. | few | TRBJ1-1 | TRBV28 | CASSTGGKLAEAFF | TGTGCCAGCAGTACGGGAGGGAAATTAGCTGAAGCTTTCTTT
TRBD1 | . | TRBJ1-1 | TRBV7-9 | CASSLTGTGTEAFF | TGTGCCAGCAGCCTGACAGGGACGGGCACTGAAGCTTTCTTT
. | . | TRBJ2-4 | TRBV18 | CASSPRTVQAKNIQYF | TGTGCCAGCTCCCCCCGGACAGTTCAGGCCAAAAACATTCAGTACTTC
. | few | TRBJ1-6 | TRBV20-1 | CSARVQNKPPLHF | TGCAGTGCTAGAGTTCAGAACAAGCCACCCCTCCACTTT
TRBD1 | few | TRBJ1-1 | TRBV5-1 | CASSLTRTGAMNTEAFF | TGCGCCAGCAGCTTAACGCGTACAGGGGCAATGAACACTGAAGCTTTCTTT